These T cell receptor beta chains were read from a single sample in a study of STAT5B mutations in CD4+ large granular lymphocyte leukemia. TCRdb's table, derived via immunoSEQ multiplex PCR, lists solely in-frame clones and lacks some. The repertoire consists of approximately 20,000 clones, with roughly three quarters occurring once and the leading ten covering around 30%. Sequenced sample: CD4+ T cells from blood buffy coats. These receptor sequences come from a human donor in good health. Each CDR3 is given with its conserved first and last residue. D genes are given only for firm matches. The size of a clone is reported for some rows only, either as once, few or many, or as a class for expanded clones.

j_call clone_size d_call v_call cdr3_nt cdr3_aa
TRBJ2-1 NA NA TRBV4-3 TGCGCCAGCAGCCAAGTCACTGGGCTCGATAATGAGCAGTTCTTC CASSQVTGLDNEQFF
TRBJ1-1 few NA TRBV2 TGTGCCAGCAGTGAAGCGCGCGGGTCGGGAACTGAAGCTTTCTTT CASSEARGSGTEAFF
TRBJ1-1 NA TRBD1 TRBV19 TGTGCCAGCGTCAGGGACAGGGGACAAGCTTTCTTT CASVRDRGQAFF
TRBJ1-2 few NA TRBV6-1 TGTGCCAGCAGTGAAGCGTCGGCAGGCGGCTATGGCTACACCTTC CASSEASAGGYGYTF
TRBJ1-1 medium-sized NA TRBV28 TGTGCCAGCCGTAGACAGAACACTGAAGCTTTCTTT CASRRQNTEAFF
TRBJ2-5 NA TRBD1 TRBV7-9 TGTGCCAGCAGCCCTAGACAGGGGTACCAAGAGACCCAGTACTTC CASSPRQGYQETQYF
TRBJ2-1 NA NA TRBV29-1 TGCAGCGTTTATGACCCCGGCGATGAGCAGTTCTTC CSVYDPGDEQFF
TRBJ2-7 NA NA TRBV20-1 TGCAGCGGACAGCTCGATTACGAGCAGTACTTC CSGQLDYEQYF
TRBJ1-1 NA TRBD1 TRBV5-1 TGCGCCAGCAGCTTGGAGGGACAGGGTACGACTGAAGCTTTCTTT CASSLEGQGTTEAFF
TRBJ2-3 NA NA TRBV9 TGTGCCAGCAGCGTAGAGGGGGGGGATACGCAGTATTTT CASSVEGGDTQYF
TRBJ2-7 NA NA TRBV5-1 TGCGCCAGCAGCTTGGGGGACAATTCCTACGAGCAGTACTTC CASSLGDNSYEQYF
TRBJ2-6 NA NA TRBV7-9 TGTGCCAGCAGCTTAGGATCCCGTGGGGGGATCCCTGGGGCCAACGTCCTGACTTTC CASSLGSRGGIPGANVLTF
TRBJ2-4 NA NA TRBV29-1 TGCAGCGTTGAGGGATTAGATGGCAAAAACATTCAGTACTTC CSVEGLDGKNIQYF
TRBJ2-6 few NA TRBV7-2 TGTGCCAGCAGCATGACGGGACGGAGCTCTGGGGCCAACGTCCTGACTTTC CASSMTGRSSGANVLTF
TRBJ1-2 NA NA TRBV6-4 TGTGCCAGCAGTCAGGACGTTGGAGGGGGCTACACCTTC CASSQDVGGGYTF
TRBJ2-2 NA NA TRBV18 TGTGCCAGCTCTAATCGGGAAGCCGGGGAGCTGTTTTTT CASSNREAGELFF
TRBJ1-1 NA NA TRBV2 TGTGCCAGCAGTGAAGCCGGACCGAACACTGAAGCTTTCTTT CASSEAGPNTEAFF
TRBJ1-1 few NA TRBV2 TGTGCCAGCACCGAACGACAGGTTAGGGACACTGAAGCTTTCTTT CASTERQVRDTEAFF
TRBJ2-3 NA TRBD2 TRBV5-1 TGCGCCAGCAGCCCGACTAGCGGCTACACAGATACGCAGTATTTT CASSPTSGYTDTQYF
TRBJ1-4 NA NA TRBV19 TGTGCCAGTAGTAGCAGGAGGGCTGATGAAAAACTGTTTTTT CASSSRRADEKLFF
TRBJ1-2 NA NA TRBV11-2 TGTGCCAGCAGCGCTGTGTTGTACCGCTACACCTTC CASSAVLYRYTF
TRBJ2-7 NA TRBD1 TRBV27 TGTGCCAGCAGTAGCCGGGACAGGGACTACGAGCAGTACTTC CASSSRDRDYEQYF
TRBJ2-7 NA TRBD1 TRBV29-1 TGCAGCGTTAACAGGGGTTCCTCCTACGAGCAGTACTTC CSVNRGSSYEQYF
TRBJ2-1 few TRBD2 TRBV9 TGTGCCAGCAGCCCGCGGACTAGCGGGGGGAACAATGAGCAGTTCTTC CASSPRTSGGNNEQFF
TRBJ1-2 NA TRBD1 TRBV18 TGTGCCAGCTCACCGGGGACAGGGGTGAATGGCTACACCTTC CASSPGTGVNGYTF